A single sample gave rise to the 9 T cell receptor beta chains below, sequenced in a study of cytomegalovirus exposure and HLA in healthy donors. 60 Vbeta and 13 Jbeta primers were used in PCR. The data were produced by immunoSEQ multiplex PCR, yet TCRdb's version contains in-frame clones alone and is incomplete. This repertoire shows about 100,000 clones, 80% found once; its top ten account for about 7.3%. Sequenced input: PBMCs. The origin of the receptors is a man younger than 40 in good health and CMV-seronegative.

The V call is TRBV7-8, the J call TRBJ1-2; the D is unclear. Trimming pared 5 bases from V and 2 bases from J, leaving 12 bases between. The CDR3 length is 14 residues. Looked up from germline, CDR1 is SGHVS and CDR2 is FQNEAQ. The CDR3 DNA follows: TGTGCCAGCAGCACCCCGGGGAGGAACTATGGCTACACCTTC. Encoded protein: CASSTPGRNYGYTF.

With respect to this clone: Mismatch with germline at one junction end may stem from a read error. The same CDR3 can be traced to other DNA sequences in this sample. The V call is TRBV28, the J call TRBJ1-4; no definite D call. The CDR3 is 11 amino acids. The germline gives CDR1 MDHEN, CDR2 SYDVKM. The CDR3 nucleotides are TGTGCCAGCAGTTTACAGGAAAAGCTGTTTTTT. It yields the protein CASSLQEKLFF.

This rearrangement joins TRBV29-1 to TRBJ2-7; 10 bases map to TRBD1. The ends lost 6 bases at V and 3 bases at J; junction bases unmatched: 5. The CDR3 contains 13 residues. Germline V CDR1 and CDR2: SQVTM, ANQGSEA. Here the CDR3 reads CSVLGQGDYEQYF. The CDR3 bases are TGCAGCGTACTAGGACAGGGGGACTACGAGCAGTACTTC.

The genes are TRBV11-2 and TRBJ2-7, with 11 bases aligning to TRBD2. V shed 8 bases, J shed 3 bases, and the junction held 9 bases outside the gene matches. The V gene's germline CDR1 is SGHAT and CDR2 FQNNGV. The CDR3 runs to 15 residues. CDR3 sequence: CASSNSGGESYEQYF. The CDR3 DNA is TGTGCCAGCTCAAATAGCGGGGGGGAGAGCTACGAGCAGTACTTC.

J is TRBJ1-2 and V is TRBV4-3; D is unresolved. The CDR3 extends over 12 amino acids. Germline CDR1 and CDR2: LGHNA and YSLEER. V lost 2 bases to trimming and J lost 8 bases, with 9 bases between them. The CDR3 sequence: CASSQPGRGYTF. Here the CDR3 DNA reads TGCGCCAGCAGCCAACCTGGTCGGGGCTACACCTTC.

The chain recombines TRBV5-6 with TRBJ1-2; 7 positions match TRBD1. The CDR3 runs 16 residues. CDR1 is SGHDT, CDR2 YYEEEE, per germline. The J segment lost 6 bases and the V segment lost 5 bases, leaving 16 bases of the junction unmatched. The CDR3 nucleotides are TGTGCCAGCAGTCCAATAGGACAGGTTAGCCTAAATGGCTACACCTTC. Its translation is CASSPIGQVSLNGYTF.

The V and J genes are TRBV7-9 and TRBJ1-4; TRBD1 agrees at 8 bases. J was trimmed by 8 bases and V by 7 bases; bases with no gene match: 24. The CDR3 sequence is 19 residues long. Germline V gene data show CDR1 as SEHNR and CDR2 as FQNEAQ (reference sequence). CDR3 sequence: CASTYDPWTGIRLGEKLFF. The CDR3 DNA sequence: TGTGCCAGCACCTACGACCCTTGGACAGGGATCAGACTTGGGGAAAAACTGTTTTTT.

The chain is built from TRBV5-1 and TRBJ2-2; D perhaps matches TRBD2 (5 bases). The CDR3 sequence is 14 residues long. Germline V CDR1 and CDR2: SGHRS, YFSETQ. V was clipped by 9 bases and J by 1 base, with 13 bases between them. The DNA for the CDR3 is TGCGCCACAGGCGGGCAAGGGAACACCGGGGAGCTGTTTTTT. This codes for CATGGQGNTGELFF.

The chain joins TRBV5-1 to TRBJ1-2, with D maybe TRBD1 (5 bases). From germline, CDR1 is SGHRS and CDR2 YFSETQ. With 3 bases removed from V and 4 bases from J, the gap between germline ends came to 13 bases. The CDR3 extends over 14 amino acids. CDR3 loop: CASSSGWGGYGYTF. The CDR3 DNA follows: TGCGCCAGCAGCTCGGGTTGGGGCGGCTATGGCTACACCTTC.